The source of this TCR beta chain is a study of blood T cell repertoires in COVID-19. Study background: Specimens from acute and convalescent COVID-19 originated in the United States, Italy and Spain.

Sequenced by immunoSEQ multiplex PCR; TCRdb stores in-frame clones only, minus some. The sample has hundreds of thousands of clones, about four fifths seen once. The CDR3 spans 14 residues. V lost 5 bases and J 2 bases, leaving 13 bases between the germline ends. CDR1 SGHNT and CDR2 YYREEE come from the germline V gene (reference sequence). The chain employs TRBV5-4 and TRBJ1-1; D is perhaps TRBD1 (6 bases). The sequence was collected from a woman of 80 years or more with COVID-19, enrolled during active disease. Sequenced input: peripheral blood. CDR3 region: CASSRTAPNTEAFF. As DNA, the CDR3 is TGTGCCAGCAGTCGGACAGCACCCAACACTGAAGCTTTCTTT.